The T cell receptor (beta chain) under discussion was sequenced for a study of long-term antiretroviral therapy in people with HIV. Points on this clone: Its target is unknown.

Study-level results: The blood, collected between about 2003 and 2017, was possibly taken under older ART regimens. It was observed that HIV repertoires exhibited narrower CDR3 length ranges than controls. Whichever time point was examined, clones expanded before ART dominated the repertoire.

There was at least one pre-ART PBMC sample for each donor, plus at least two post-ART PBMC samples. Trimming removed 11 bases at V and 2 bases at J, with 13 bases between. The germline V gene has CDR1 SGHAT and CDR2 FQNNGV. There are 13 residues in the CDR3. The assay used was immunoSEQ (version v3.0), run at survey level. TCRdb keeps only in-frame clones here, not all; method: immunoSEQ multiplex PCR. The data show 25,000 to 35,000 clones, approximately 90% seen once. The material sequenced was unsorted PBMCs, taken 1.8 years after starting antiretroviral therapy. This sequence was found in a woman aged 18 to 35 with HIV. This sequence joins TRBV11-2 and TRBJ2-1; maybe TRBD1 (5 bases). The CDR3 bases are TGTGCCGGGGCCCCGAGACCCTACAATGAGCAGTTCTTC. Its protein product is CAGAPRPYNEQFF.